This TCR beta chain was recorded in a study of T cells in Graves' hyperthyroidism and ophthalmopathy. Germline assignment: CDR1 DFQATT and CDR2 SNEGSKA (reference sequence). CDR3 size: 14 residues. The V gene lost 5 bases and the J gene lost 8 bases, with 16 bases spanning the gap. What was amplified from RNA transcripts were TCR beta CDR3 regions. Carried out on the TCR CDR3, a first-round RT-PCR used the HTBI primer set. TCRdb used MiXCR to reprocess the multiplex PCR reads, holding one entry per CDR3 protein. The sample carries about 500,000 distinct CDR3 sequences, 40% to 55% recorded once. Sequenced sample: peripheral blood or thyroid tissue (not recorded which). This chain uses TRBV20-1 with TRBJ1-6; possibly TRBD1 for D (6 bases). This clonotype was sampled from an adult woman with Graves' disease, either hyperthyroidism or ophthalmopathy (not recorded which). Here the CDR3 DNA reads TGCAGTGCTGTCCCCAGGGGAAAGGATTCACCCCTCCACTTT. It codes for CSAVPRGKDSPLHF.